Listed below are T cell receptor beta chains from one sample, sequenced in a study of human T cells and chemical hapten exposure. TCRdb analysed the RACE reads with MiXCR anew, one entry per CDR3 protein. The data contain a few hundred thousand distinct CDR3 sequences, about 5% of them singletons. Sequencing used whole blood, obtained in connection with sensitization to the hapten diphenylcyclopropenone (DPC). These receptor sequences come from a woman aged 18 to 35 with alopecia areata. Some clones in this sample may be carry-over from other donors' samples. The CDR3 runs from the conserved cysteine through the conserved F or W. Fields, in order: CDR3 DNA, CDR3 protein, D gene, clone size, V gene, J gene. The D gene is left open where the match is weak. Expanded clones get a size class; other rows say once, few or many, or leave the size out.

TGTGCCAGCAGCTTGAAGGGGAACCGGGACACCCTTAGAGGTGAGCAGTTCTTC	CASSLKGNRDTLRGEQFF	.	.	TRBV5-5	TRBJ2-1
TGTGCCAGCAGCTTTATAAATCAGCCCCAGCATTTT	CASSFINQPQHF	.	many	TRBV7-2	TRBJ1-5
TGTGCCAGCAGCCGAAAACAGGGGGACTATGGCTACACCTTC	CASSRKQGDYGYTF	TRBD1	few	TRBV3-1	TRBJ1-2
TGCAGTGCCCCCCCCTCCGGGATATTAGAGACCCAGTACTTC	CSAPPSGILETQYF	.	few	TRBV20-1	TRBJ2-5
TGTGCCATAGGACAGGGCACTGAAGCTTTCTTT	CAIGQGTEAFF	TRBD1	many	TRBV6-2/TRBV6-3	TRBJ1-1
TGTGCCAGCAGCGTAGTCGGTAGCGGGGGCGCTAGCACAGATACGCAGTATTTT	CASSVVGSGGASTDTQYF	TRBD2	many	TRBV9	TRBJ2-3
TGCGCCAGCAGCAAGAATAGATTCGGAGGCACCTACAATGAGCAGTTCTTC	CASSKNRFGGTYNEQFF	.	few	TRBV4-3	TRBJ2-1
TGTGCCAGCAGGTTGGACGGGGATAATTCACCCCTCCACTTT	CASRLDGDNSPLHF	.	.	TRBV7-9	TRBJ1-6
TGCAGCGTTTCCGACCCCCGACAGGGGGACGATCAGCCCCAGCATTTT	CSVSDPRQGDDQPQHF	TRBD1	.	TRBV29-1	TRBJ1-5
TGTGCCAGCGGCTTAGTAGATAGTGTCAATGAGCAGTTCTTC	CASGLVDSVNEQFF	.	.	TRBV7-9	TRBJ2-1
TGTGCCAGCAGCTTGGAGGGGAGGACTGAAGCTTTCTTT	CASSLEGRTEAFF	.	.	TRBV11-3	TRBJ1-1
TGTGCCAGCAGCCCGGACAGGACTCCAACTAATGAAAAACTGTTTTTT	CASSPDRTPTNEKLFF	TRBD1	.	TRBV6-2/TRBV6-3	TRBJ1-4
TGTGCCAGCAGTACCTGGGACAGGCCCTACGAGCAGTACTTC	CASSTWDRPYEQYF	TRBD1	many	TRBV27	TRBJ2-7
TGTGCCAGCAGTTTACGGCAAGCTGAAGCTTTCTTT	CASSLRQAEAFF	.	many	TRBV12-3/TRBV12-4	TRBJ1-1
TGCAGCGTTGGGACCCTCCACGGGGAAGGTGGCTACACCTTC	CSVGTLHGEGGYTF	.	many	TRBV29-1	TRBJ1-2
TGTGCCAGCAGCTTACCACCGAACTATGGCTACACCTTC	CASSLPPNYGYTF	.	.	TRBV5-6	TRBJ1-2
TGCAGTGCTAGAGAGGGTAGCACTAATGAAAAACTGTTTTTT	CSAREGSTNEKLFF	.	few	TRBV20-1	TRBJ1-4
TGTGCCAGTGCCCGGACAGCAACTAACTATGGCTACACCTTC	CASARTATNYGYTF	.	.	TRBV19	TRBJ1-2
TGCAGTGCTAGAGTGACCGGGCCGGGAGATACGCAGTATTTT	CSARVTGPGDTQYF	.	few	TRBV20-1	TRBJ2-3
TGTGCCAGCAGTTTATCCGTAGGACGCAATCAGCCCCAGCATTTT	CASSLSVGRNQPQHF	.	many	TRBV28	TRBJ1-5
TGTGCCAGCAGTAGGGGGTCCAGGAGGGACTATGGCTACACCTTC	CASSRGSRRDYGYTF	.	many	TRBV6-5	TRBJ1-2
TGTGCCAGCAGTTTATTGAGCTATAGCCAGCCCCAGCATTTT	CASSLLSYSQPQHF	.	few	TRBV12-3/TRBV12-4	TRBJ1-5
TGTGCCAGCAGTGGACAGGATCAAGAGACCCAGTACTTC	CASSGQDQETQYF	.	.	TRBV2	TRBJ2-5
TGTGCCAGCATTCGAACTCCTCGAGCCCCTAGCGGGAGTTTTGAGGAGACCCAGTACTTC	CASIRTPRAPSGSFEETQYF	TRBD2	many	TRBV2	TRBJ2-5
TGTGCCAGCAGCTTGGACCCGCACGAGCAGTACTTC	CASSLDPHEQYF	.	few	TRBV5-6	TRBJ2-7
TGTGCCAGCTCGGACAGCGGAAGCAATCAGCCCCAGCATTTT	CASSDSGSNQPQHF	.	.	TRBV2	TRBJ1-5
TGTGCCAGCAGCCAAGATCGTGAGGGGGCCTTGGCTGAAGCTTTCTTT	CASSQDREGALAEAFF	TRBD1	.	TRBV4-2	TRBJ1-1
TGTGCCAGCAGTTCCGACAGGGGAGCGTGGCATTTT	CASSSDRGAWHF	TRBD1	many	TRBV12-3/TRBV12-4	TRBJ1-5
TGTGCCAGCAGCTTAGCACATGGCTACACCTTC	CASSLAHGYTF	.	few	TRBV7-9	TRBJ1-2
TGCAGTGCTAGTTTTGTGGGACGCAGGCGAGGGACCCAGTACTTC	CSASFVGRRRGTQYF	.	few	TRBV20-1	TRBJ2-5
TGTGCCAGCAGCTTAGAGGCCGACACTGAAGCTTTCTTT	CASSLEADTEAFF	.	many	TRBV7-9	TRBJ1-1
TGCAGTGCTAGAGATCTCCTCATGGGTAGATTGGATGAGCAGTTCTTC	CSARDLLMGRLDEQFF	.	many	TRBV20-1	TRBJ2-1
TGTGCCAGCAGCTTAAGGCGGGGGGGAGTAGATACGCAGTATTTT	CASSLRRGGVDTQYF	TRBD2	many	TRBV7-9	TRBJ2-3
TGTGCCAGCAGCTTAGCGAGCGAAAAACTGTTTTTT	CASSLASEKLFF	.	few	TRBV7-2	TRBJ1-4
TGCAGTGCTAGAACTCCGAGCTCTGGAAACACCATATATTTT	CSARTPSSGNTIYF	.	few	TRBV20-1	TRBJ1-3
TGTGCCAGCAGCCCGGGGACAGAAGAGACCCAGTACTTC	CASSPGTEETQYF	TRBD1	many	TRBV18	TRBJ2-5
TGTGCCAGCAGTTTAGGCGCCGGGAAAAATGAGCAGTTCTTC	CASSLGAGKNEQFF	.	.	TRBV28	TRBJ2-1
TGCGCCAGCAGCCCAAATCCGGACTACTCCACAGATACGCAGTATTTT	CASSPNPDYSTDTQYF	.	few	TRBV5-1	TRBJ2-3
TGTGCCAGCAGCTCGACTCCCCAGGGGGGTACGCAGTATTTT	CASSSTPQGGTQYF	.	.	TRBV5-4	TRBJ2-3
TGCAGCGTTGGAAGGGTTTTGGACAATGAGCAGTTCTTC	CSVGRVLDNEQFF	.	many	TRBV29-1	TRBJ2-1
TGCAGTGCTAGAGAGTCCGCTCAACAAGAGACCCAGTACTTC	CSARESAQQETQYF	.	many	TRBV20-1	TRBJ2-5
TGCAGCGCCCACAGGGGTCGGGCAGATACGCAGTATTTT	CSAHRGRADTQYF	TRBD1	many	TRBV29-1	TRBJ2-3
TGTGCCAGCAGCGCCTTTGGGGGTAATTCACCCCTCCACTTT	CASSAFGGNSPLHF	.	few	TRBV9	TRBJ1-6
TGTGCCAGCGGATCCGAGTTGTACGGCTACACCTTC	CASGSELYGYTF	.	few	TRBV7-2	TRBJ1-2
TGTGCCAGCAGTTACCAAATGACCGGGGAGCTGTTTTTT	CASSYQMTGELFF	.	few	TRBV6-5	TRBJ2-2
TGCGCCAGCAGCCAAGAGGGAGCGGGGGACACAGATACGCAGTATTTT	CASSQEGAGDTDTQYF	TRBD2	few	TRBV4-3	TRBJ2-3